These 2 T cell receptor beta chains share one sample of origin, sequenced in a study of regulatory and conventional T cells in RAG deficiency. Conventional CD4+ T cells were sorted from blood as CD25-low CD127-high cells. The table came from immunoSEQ multiplex PCR; TCRdb's copy has only in-frame clones and leaves some out. The table lists around 20,000 clones, approximately 95% of them singletons. The same sample was also used in a study of regulatory T cells. From that study: Primers: 52 TRBV forward and 13 TRBJ reverse.

The sequenced sample consisted of CD25- CD4+ T cells sorted from blood. Receptors originate from a human donor in good health.

V gene TRBV28 combines with J gene TRBJ2-7; 9 bases agree with TRBD1. V dropped 6 bases and J dropped 5; count of bases not matched to a gene: 11. CDR1 is MDHEN and CDR2 is SYDVKM in the germline V gene. The CDR3 spans 15 residues. The CDR3 region is CASSPGTGSIDEQYF. The DNA of the CDR3 is TGTGCCAGCAGCCCTGGGACAGGGAGTATCGACGAGCAGTACTTC.

This clone came up once. CDR3 in amino acids: CASMARTNEKLFF. The CDR3 coding sequence is TGTGCCAGCATGGCCCGAACTAATGAAAAACTGTTTTTT. V and J are TRBV6-5 and TRBJ1-4, with D uncertain. This CDR3 is built from 13 residues. Germline values: CDR1 MNHEY, CDR2 SVGAGI. Trimming left V 7 bases short and J 1 base short, with 7 bases between.